The 31 T cell receptor beta chains given below trace back to one sample, sequenced in a study of T cell responses to AZD1222 COVID-19 vaccine (dated by TCRdb to the early 2020s). The library was prepared using the immunoSEQ multiplex PCR assay. The table comes from immuneACCESS by way of TCRdb, which keeps in-frame sequences with V and J called. Part of the clones is missing from these tables; in studies checked, under half for an unresolved V gene and the rest for unknown reasons. Across this sample there are 150,000 to 180,000 clones, with about 86% seen only once. More than 5.5% of the sample comes from the top ten. According to the study, the label for this sample's time point signals: baseline before first vaccination. This sample's treatment or condition label indicates: meningococcal conjugate vaccine given as trial control. Source: peripheral blood, taken on day 0 of MenACWY control vaccination. The receptors stem from an adult in good health.

The chain links TRBV5-4 to TRBJ2-1, with D unclear. Germline V gene data show CDR1 as SGHNT and CDR2 as YYREEE (reference sequence). This CDR3 has 17 residues. V was trimmed by 7 bases and J by 1 base, leaving 21 bases between them. The CDR3 reads CASSPSAGVGSYNEQFF. For the CDR3, the DNA is TGTGCCAGCTCACCTTCGGCCGGAGTGGGGTCCTACAATGAGCAGTTCTTC.

This clone was observed a single time. The chain uses TRBV9 and TRBJ2-7; perhaps D is TRBD1 or TRBD2 (6 bases each). Looked up from germline, CDR1 is SGDLS and CDR2 is YYNGEE. Trimming removed 0 bases from V and 0 bases from J, with 13 bases in between. This CDR3 has 16 residues. This chain's CDR3 is CASSVAEGESSYEQYF. The CDR3 DNA sequence: TGTGCCAGCAGCGTAGCGGAGGGGGAAAGCTCCTACGAGCAGTACTTC.

CDR3 sequence reads: CASSQGGTGNSPLHF. In DNA, the CDR3 is TGTGCCAGCAGCCAAGGGGGGACAGGGAATTCACCCCTCCACTTT. The gene calls are TRBV4-2 and TRBJ1-6, with TRBD1 matching 9 bases. Germline V lookup: CDR1 LGHNA, CDR2 YNFKEQ. This CDR3 spans 15 amino acids. With 1 base clipped from V and 7 bases from J, the junction kept 2 bases outside the gene matches.

This chain links TRBV12-3 or TRBV12-4 with TRBJ2-7; TRBD2 might be the D (5 bases). The CDR3 runs 11 residues. V lost 6 bases and J lost 4, with 7 bases in between. In DNA, the CDR3 is TGTGCCAGCAGCCGGGGATACGAGCAGTACTTC. Translated: CASSRGYEQYF.

The chain recombines TRBV2 with TRBJ2-7, with a weak D call TRBD1 (6 bases). CDR3 size: 13 residues. Germline-derived CDR1 and CDR2 are SNHLY and FYNNEI. Trimming removed 3 bases at V and 6 bases at J, with 12 bases between. CDR3 DNA: TGTGCCAGCAGTGATGCAGGGGAAGGCGAGCAGTACTTC. Protein product: CASSDAGEGEQYF.

V gene TRBV4-1 combines with J gene TRBJ2-7; D perhaps matches TRBD2 (6 bases). V gave up 2 bases and J gave up 4 bases, with 9 bases separating them. Germline V gene lookup returns CDR1 MGHRA and CDR2 YSYEKL. The CDR3 is 13 amino acids. CDR3: CASSQTGTYEQYF. In DNA, the CDR3 is TGCGCCAGCAGCCAAACCGGGACTTACGAGCAGTACTTC.

The chain joins TRBV5-5 to TRBJ1-4, with D unclear. The CDR3 is made up of 14 amino acids. Trimming cost V 6 bases and J 8 bases, with 17 bases left between them. The germline V gene has CDR1 SGHKS and CDR2 YYEKEE (reference sequence). CDR3 DNA sequence: TGTGCCAGCACCCAGCTGGGTTTAGAGGAAAAACTGTTTTTT. Translating it yields CASTQLGLEEKLFF.

This rearrangement joins TRBV11-2 to TRBJ2-1, with D possibly being TRBD1 or TRBD2 (6 bases each). The germline V gene has CDR1 SGHAT and CDR2 FQNNGV. V shed 2 bases and J shed 6 bases, with 11 bases lying between them. CDR3 size: 14 residues. The CDR3 bases are TGTGCCAGCAGCTTACAAGGGGGGCCCAATGAGCAGTTCTTC. Translation gives CASSLQGGPNEQFF. Full variable domain (remainder filled in from reference TRBV11-2 and TRBJ2-1): EAGVAQSPRYKIIEKRQSVAFWCNPISGHATLYWYQQILGQGPKLLIQFQNNGVVDDSQLPKDRFSAERLKGVDSTLKIQPAKLEDSAVYLCASSLQGGPNEQFFGPGTRLTVL.

The chain employs TRBV19 and TRBJ1-3; TRBD1 is a possible D gene (6 bases). This CDR3 contains 16 residues. The germline V and J ends were trimmed by 0 bases and 4 bases, with 13 bases remaining between them. Germline V gene data show CDR1 as LNHDA and CDR2 as SQIVND (reference sequence). The CDR3 DNA is TGTGCCAGTAGTATAGATCTTGGGGGGCGCGGAAACACCATATATTTT. The encoded protein is CASSIDLGGRGNTIYF.

This chain joins TRBV2 and TRBJ2-3; TRBD2 might be the D (5 bases). This CDR3 contains 15 residues. Germline V CDR1 and CDR2: SNHLY, FYNNEI. Trimming removed 6 bases from V and 1 base from J, with 14 bases in between. CDR3 in amino acids: CASRDWSRGTDTQYF. The CDR3 DNA is TGTGCCAGCAGGGACTGGTCGCGAGGCACAGATACGCAGTATTTT. Full variable domain (missing parts from reference TRBV2 and TRBJ2-3): EPEVTQTPSHQVTQMGQEVILRCVPISNHLYFYWYRQILGQKVEFLVSFYNNEISEKSEIFDDQFSVERPDGSNFTLKIRSTKLEDSAMYFCASRDWSRGTDTQYFGPGTRLTVL.

V gene TRBV6-4 combines with J gene TRBJ2-2, with D perhaps assigned TRBD1 or TRBD2 (5 bases each). CDR3 size: 15 residues. Germline V gene sequence: CDR1 MRHNA, CDR2 SNTAGT. V was clipped by 5 bases and J by 4 bases, with 14 bases between them. The chain's CDR3 is CASSPGTGLTGELFF. As DNA, the CDR3 is TGTGCCAGCAGTCCCGGGACGGGCCTCACCGGGGAGCTGTTTTTT.

The chain joins TRBV11-3 to TRBJ2-7; maybe TRBD2 (6 bases). Germline assignment: CDR1 SGHNT and CDR2 YENEEA. V dropped 1 base and J dropped 2 bases, with 9 bases sitting between them. The CDR3 runs to 14 residues. In nucleotides, the CDR3 is TGTGCCAGCAGCTTAGTTAGGACTACCTACGAGCAGTACTTC. It is translated as CASSLVRTTYEQYF.

As for this clone: Distinct nucleotide sequences in the sample also encode this CDR3. V and J are TRBV28 and TRBJ1-5; TRBD1 is a possible D gene (6 bases). This CDR3 comprises 14 residues. V was clipped by 2 bases and J by 4 bases, with 9 bases between them. CDR1 and CDR2 from the germline V gene are MDHEN and SYDVKM. The CDR3 loop is CASSLVTGNQPQHF. CDR3 nucleotide sequence: TGTGCCAGCAGTTTAGTAACAGGGAATCAGCCCCAGCATTTT. Based on the CDR3 plus reference TRBV28 and TRBJ1-5, the full variable domain is DVKVTQSSRYLVKRTGEKVFLECVQDMDHENMFWYRQDPGLGLRLIYFSYDVKMKEKGDIPEGYSVSREKKERFSLILESASTNQTSMYLCASSLVTGNQPQHFGDGTRLSIL.

This clone has a single count. The chain uses TRBV4-2 and TRBJ1-4; 12 bases are a match to TRBD1. This CDR3 is built from 16 residues. Per germline, CDR1 LGHNA and CDR2 YNFKEQ. J was trimmed by 8 bases and V by 3 bases; bases with no gene match: 7. CDR3 region: CASSQDSGTGGEKLFF. The CDR3 bases are TGTGCCAGCAGCCAGGACTCCGGGACAGGGGGCGAAAAACTGTTTTTT.

The chain uses TRBV15 and TRBJ1-6, with TRBD1 matching over 8 bases. CDR3 length: 16 amino acids. Germline values: CDR1 LNHNV, CDR2 YYDKDF (reference sequence). V dropped 1 base and J dropped 9; count of bases not matched to a gene: 8. The CDR3 region is CATSRATGTGGSPLHF. CDR3 coding DNA: TGTGCCACCAGCAGAGCGACCGGGACAGGAGGTTCACCCCTCCACTTT.

V is TRBV19 and J is TRBJ1-5; D is perhaps TRBD1 (6 bases). The CDR3 length is 13 residues. In germline, CDR1 is LNHDA, CDR2 SQIVND (reference sequence). Trimming shortened V by 9 bases and J by 1 base, and 10 bases separated the two germline ends. The CDR3 DNA follows: TGTGCCAGCTCACAGGGAAGCAATCAGCCCCAGCATTTT. This translates into CASSQGSNQPQHF.

V and J are TRBV5-1 and TRBJ1-4; 8 bases are shared with TRBD1. The CDR3 has 15 amino acids. Germline V gives CDR1 SGHRS, CDR2 YFSETQ. Losses at the gene ends were 0 bases for V and 5 bases for J; bases not matched to a gene: 3. CDR3: CASSLAGGKNEKLFF. For the CDR3, the DNA is TGCGCCAGCAGCTTGGCAGGGGGCAAAAATGAAAAACTGTTTTTT.

V and J are TRBV27 and TRBJ1-5, with unresolved D. Germline V CDR1 and CDR2: MNHEY, SMNVEV (reference sequence). The CDR3 has 16 residues. V dropped 5 bases and J dropped 0 bases, with 14 bases sitting between them. The CDR3 loop reads CASSPTTLYSNQPQHF. The CDR3 nucleotides read TGTGCCAGCAGTCCTACGACATTGTATAGCAATCAGCCCCAGCATTTT.

This chain uses TRBV11-3 with TRBJ2-7; 8 bases are a match to TRBD2. Germline V lookup: CDR1 SGHNT, CDR2 YENEEA. This CDR3 is built from 15 residues. Germline trimming cut 5 bases from V and 4 bases from J; bases unmatched to any gene: 10. CDR3 protein: CASSPRSGSVYEQYF. CDR3 DNA: TGTGCCAGCAGCCCGAGGAGCGGGAGCGTATACGAGCAGTACTTC.

The V call is TRBV9, the J call TRBJ1-1; D gene ambiguous. CDR1 SGDLS and CDR2 YYNGEE come from the germline V gene. V was shortened by 1 base and J by 8 bases, with 9 bases between the two germline ends. This CDR3 is built from 12 residues. CDR3 in amino acids: CASSVQGPEAFF. The DNA of the CDR3 is TGTGCCAGCAGCGTACAAGGGCCGGAAGCTTTCTTT.

The rearrangement links TRBV3-1 (or the pseudogene TRBV3-2) to TRBJ2-7; D perhaps matches TRBD2 (5 bases). Germline V gene lookup returns CDR1 LGHDT and CDR2 YNNKEL (reference sequence). Trimming stripped 2 bases from V and 7 bases from J, with 12 bases between. The CDR3 length is 13 residues. CDR3 in amino acids: CASSQTIRGEQYV. The CDR3 DNA reads as TGTGCCAGCAGCCAAACGATTCGAGGGGAGCAGTACGTC.

This clone was recorded only once. The genes are TRBV29-1 and TRBJ1-5; unclear D gene. The CDR3 has 13 residues. Trimming pared 3 bases from V and 6 bases from J, leaving 12 bases between. Germline CDR1 reads SQVTM; CDR2 reads ANQGSEA. CDR3 sequence (DNA): TGCAGCGTTGAGGGAGGGTTGGGTCAGCCCCAGCATTTT. This encodes CSVEGGLGQPQHF.

The chain recombines TRBV28 with TRBJ1-4; D might be TRBD1 (6 bases). With 3 bases removed from V and 8 bases from J, the gap between germline ends came to 19 bases. The V gene's germline CDR1 is MDHEN and CDR2 SYDVKM. The CDR3 loop spans 16 amino acids. CDR3 amino acids: CASSLSTGLGPEKLFF. The CDR3 DNA is TGTGCCAGCAGTTTGAGTACAGGGTTAGGTCCGGAAAAACTGTTTTTT.

This rearrangement joins TRBV18 to TRBJ1-4, with a possible D match to TRBD1 (6 bases). Germline V gene lookup returns CDR1 KGHSH and CDR2 LQKENI. Trimming removed 3 bases at V and 3 bases at J, with 11 bases between. There are 15 residues in the CDR3. DNA for the CDR3: TGTGCCAGCTCACCTACAGGGAGGTCTAATGAAAAACTGTTTTTT. Its translation: CASSPTGRSNEKLFF.

The V call is TRBV5-1, the J call TRBJ2-3, with D perhaps assigned TRBD1 or TRBD2 (5 bases each). The V end lost 0 bases, the J end lost 6 bases, and 17 bases lay between the germline ends. Looked up from germline, CDR1 is SGHRS and CDR2 is YFSETQ. CDR3 length: 16 amino acids. As DNA, the CDR3 is TGCGCCAGCAGCTTGGGGTCGGGGCGAGGATCTGATACGCAGTATTTT. This encodes CASSLGSGRGSDTQYF.

This CDR3 is CASSSSGLNTEAFF. The DNA for the CDR3 is TGTGCCAGCAGCTCCTCAGGGCTGAACACTGAAGCTTTCTTT. V gene TRBV5-4 combines with J gene TRBJ1-1, with D perhaps matching TRBD1 (5 bases). The CDR3 extends over 14 amino acids. Germline V gene sequence: CDR1 SGHNT, CDR2 YYREEE (reference sequence). Trimming shortened V by 3 bases and J by 0 bases, and 9 bases separated the two germline ends.

Of note for this clone: One end of the junction fails to match germline, which may point to a read error. The V call is TRBV7-7, the J call TRBJ2-3, with a weak D call TRBD1 (7 bases). The CDR3 spans 14 residues. The V gene's germline CDR1 is SSHAT and CDR2 FNYEAQ (reference sequence). CDR3 nucleotide sequence: TGTGCTAGCAGCTCGACAGGGAAGGAGGGTACGCAGTATTTT. It yields the protein CASSSTGKEGTQYF.

The rearrangement uses TRBV18 and TRBJ2-7, with a possible D match to TRBD2 (5 bases). V was pared by 5 bases and J by 1 base, with 15 bases between. There are 15 residues in the CDR3. Per germline, CDR1 KGHSH and CDR2 LQKENI. The chain's CDR3 is CASSSLNGNSYEQYF. The CDR3, as DNA: TGTGCCAGCTCATCTCTGAACGGGAATTCCTACGAGCAGTACTTC.

V and J are TRBV28 and TRBJ2-3; D may be TRBD2 (5 bases). Trimming pared 8 bases from V and 4 bases from J, leaving 16 bases between. CDR1 and CDR2 from the germline V gene are MDHEN and SYDVKM. The CDR3 consists of 14 residues. CDR3 bases: TGTGCCAGCCGTAAACGCGGGTCGGCAGATACGCAGTATTTT. Its translation: CASRKRGSADTQYF.

This chain uses TRBV3-1 (or the pseudogene TRBV3-2) with TRBJ1-3; the D gene is possibly TRBD1 (5 bases). Looked up from germline, CDR1 is LGHDT and CDR2 is YNNKEL (reference sequence). The CDR3 spans 16 residues. V lost 4 bases to trimming and J lost 2 bases, with 15 bases between them. The CDR3 reads CASSPHTPGPGNTIYF. The CDR3 bases are TGTGCCAGCAGCCCGCACACGCCGGGACCTGGAAACACCATATATTTT.

To note about this clone: Different DNA sequences within this sample yield the same CDR3. The chain couples TRBV4-1 to TRBJ1-3; the D gene is possibly TRBD1 (5 bases). Trimming stripped 1 base from V and 7 bases from J, with 8 bases between. The CDR3 has 13 amino acids. Germline V gene lookup returns CDR1 MGHRA and CDR2 YSYEKL. CDR3 DNA: TGCGCCAGCAGCCAAGGGCCAGGGAACACCATATATTTT. It codes for CASSQGPGNTIYF.